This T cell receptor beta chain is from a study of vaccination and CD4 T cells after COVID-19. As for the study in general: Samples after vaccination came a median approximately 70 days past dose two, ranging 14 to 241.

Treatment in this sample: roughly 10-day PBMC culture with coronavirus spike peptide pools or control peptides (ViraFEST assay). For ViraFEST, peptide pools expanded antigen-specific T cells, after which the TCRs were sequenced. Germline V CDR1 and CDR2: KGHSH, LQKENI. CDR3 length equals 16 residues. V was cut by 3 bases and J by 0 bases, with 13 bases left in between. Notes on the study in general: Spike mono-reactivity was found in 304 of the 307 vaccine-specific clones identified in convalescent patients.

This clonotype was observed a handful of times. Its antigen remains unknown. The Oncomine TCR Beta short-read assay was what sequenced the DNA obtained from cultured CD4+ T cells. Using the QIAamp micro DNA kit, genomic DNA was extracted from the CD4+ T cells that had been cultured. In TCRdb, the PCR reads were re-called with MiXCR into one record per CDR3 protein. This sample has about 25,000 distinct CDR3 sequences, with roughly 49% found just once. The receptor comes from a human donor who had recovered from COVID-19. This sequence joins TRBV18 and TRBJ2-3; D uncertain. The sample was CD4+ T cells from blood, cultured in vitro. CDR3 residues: CASSPLGEISTDTQYF. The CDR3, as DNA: TGTGCCAGCTCACCTTTAGGAGAAATTAGCACAGATACGCAGTATTTT.